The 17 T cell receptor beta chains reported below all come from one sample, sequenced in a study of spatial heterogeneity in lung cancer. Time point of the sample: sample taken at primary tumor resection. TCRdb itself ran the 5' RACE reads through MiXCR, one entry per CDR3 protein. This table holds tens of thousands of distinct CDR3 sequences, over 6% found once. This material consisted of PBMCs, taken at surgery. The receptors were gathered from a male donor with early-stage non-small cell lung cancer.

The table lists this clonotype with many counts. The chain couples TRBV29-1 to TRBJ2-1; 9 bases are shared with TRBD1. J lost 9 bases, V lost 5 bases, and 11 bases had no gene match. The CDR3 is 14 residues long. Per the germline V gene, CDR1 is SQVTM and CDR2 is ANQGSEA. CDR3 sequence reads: CSVTRDREGFEQFF. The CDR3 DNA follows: TGCAGCGTTACCCGGGACAGGGAGGGTTTTGAGCAGTTCTTC.

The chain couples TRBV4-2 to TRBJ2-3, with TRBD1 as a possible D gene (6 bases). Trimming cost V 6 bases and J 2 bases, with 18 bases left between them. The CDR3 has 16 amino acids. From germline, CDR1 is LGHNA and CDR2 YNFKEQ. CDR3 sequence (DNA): TGTGCCAGCAGGCTATCCCCAGGGACATACACAGATACGCAGTATTTT. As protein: CASRLSPGTYTDTQYF.

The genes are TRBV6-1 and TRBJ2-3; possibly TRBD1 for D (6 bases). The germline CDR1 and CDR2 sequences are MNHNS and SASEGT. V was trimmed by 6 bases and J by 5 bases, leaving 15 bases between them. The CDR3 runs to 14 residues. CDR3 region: CASSDRYGQDTQYF. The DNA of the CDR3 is TGTGCCAGCAGCGACAGGTATGGACAAGATACGCAGTATTTT.

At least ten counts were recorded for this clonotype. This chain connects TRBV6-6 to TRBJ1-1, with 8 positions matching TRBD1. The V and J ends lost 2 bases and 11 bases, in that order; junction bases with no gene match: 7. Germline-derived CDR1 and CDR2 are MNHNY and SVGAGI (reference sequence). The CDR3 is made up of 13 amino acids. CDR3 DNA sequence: TGTGCCAGCAGTTACGGTACAGGGGGTCGGGCTTTCTTT. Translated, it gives CASSYGTGGRAFF.

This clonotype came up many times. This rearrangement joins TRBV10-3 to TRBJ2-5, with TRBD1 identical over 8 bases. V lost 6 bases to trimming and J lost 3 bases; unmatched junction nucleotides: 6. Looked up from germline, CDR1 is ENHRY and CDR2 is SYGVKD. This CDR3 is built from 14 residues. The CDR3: CAIRADREEETQYF. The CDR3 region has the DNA TGTGCCATCAGGGCGGACAGGGAAGAAGAGACCCAGTACTTC.

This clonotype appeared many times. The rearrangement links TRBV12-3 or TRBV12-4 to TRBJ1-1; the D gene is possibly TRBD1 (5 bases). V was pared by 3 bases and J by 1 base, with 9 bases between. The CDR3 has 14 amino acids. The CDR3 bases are TGTGCCAGCAGTTTTTTGAGGGGGAACACTGAAGCTTTCTTT. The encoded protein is CASSFLRGNTEAFF.

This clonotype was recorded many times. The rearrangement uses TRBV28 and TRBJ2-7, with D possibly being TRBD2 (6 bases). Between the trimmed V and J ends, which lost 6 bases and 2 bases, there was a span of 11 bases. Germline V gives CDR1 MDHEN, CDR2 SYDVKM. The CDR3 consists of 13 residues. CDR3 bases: TGTGCCAGCAGGGGGACTGTTACCTACGAGCAGTACTTC. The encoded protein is CASRGTVTYEQYF.

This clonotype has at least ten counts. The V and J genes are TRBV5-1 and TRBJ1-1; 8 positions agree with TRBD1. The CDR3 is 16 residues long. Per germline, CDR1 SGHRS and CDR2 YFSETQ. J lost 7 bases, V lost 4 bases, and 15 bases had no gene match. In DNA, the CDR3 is TGCGCCAGCAGCAGGGGACAGGTCTTTCGAGGGGGTGAAGCTTTCTTT. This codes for CASSRGQVFRGGEAFF.

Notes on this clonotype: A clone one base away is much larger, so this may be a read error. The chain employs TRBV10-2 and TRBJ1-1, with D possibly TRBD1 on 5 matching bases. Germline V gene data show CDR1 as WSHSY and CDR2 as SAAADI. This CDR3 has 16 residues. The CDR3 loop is CAGSAALGGFDTEAFF. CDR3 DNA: TGCGCCGGCAGTGCGGCACTTGGGGGGTTCGACACTGAAGCTTTCTTT.

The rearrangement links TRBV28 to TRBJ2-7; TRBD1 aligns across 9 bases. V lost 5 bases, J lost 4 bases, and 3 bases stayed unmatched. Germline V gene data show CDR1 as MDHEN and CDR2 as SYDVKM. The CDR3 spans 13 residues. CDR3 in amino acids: CASSSGQGYEQYV. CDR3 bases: TGTGCCAGCAGTAGCGGACAGGGGTACGAGCAGTACGTC.

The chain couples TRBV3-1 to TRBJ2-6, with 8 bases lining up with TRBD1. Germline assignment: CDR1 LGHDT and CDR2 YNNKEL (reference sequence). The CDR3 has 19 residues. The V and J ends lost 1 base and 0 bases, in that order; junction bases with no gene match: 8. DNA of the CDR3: TGTGCCAGCAGCCAAGTCGGGACAGGAGATTACTCTGGGGCCAACGTCCTGACTTTC. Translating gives CASSQVGTGDYSGANVLTF.

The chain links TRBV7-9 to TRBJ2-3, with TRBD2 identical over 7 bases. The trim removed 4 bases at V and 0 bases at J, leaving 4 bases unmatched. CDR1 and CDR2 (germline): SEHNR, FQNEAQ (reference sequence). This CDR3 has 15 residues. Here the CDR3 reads CASSSSGTSTDTQYF. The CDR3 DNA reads TGTGCCAGCAGCTCGAGCGGGACCAGCACAGATACGCAGTATTTT. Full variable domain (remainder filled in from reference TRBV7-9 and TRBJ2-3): DTGVSQNPRHKITKRGQNVTFRCDPISEHNRLYWYRQTLGQGPEFLTYFQNEAQLEKSRLLSDRFSAERPKGSFSTLEIQRTEQGDSAMYLCASSSSGTSTDTQYFGPGTRLTVL.

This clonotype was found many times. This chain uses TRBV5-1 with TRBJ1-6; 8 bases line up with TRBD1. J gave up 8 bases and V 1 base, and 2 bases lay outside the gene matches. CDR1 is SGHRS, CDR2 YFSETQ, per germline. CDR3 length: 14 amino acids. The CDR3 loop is CASSLLTGDSPLHF. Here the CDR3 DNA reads TGCGCCAGCAGCTTGTTGACAGGGGATTCACCCCTCCACTTT.

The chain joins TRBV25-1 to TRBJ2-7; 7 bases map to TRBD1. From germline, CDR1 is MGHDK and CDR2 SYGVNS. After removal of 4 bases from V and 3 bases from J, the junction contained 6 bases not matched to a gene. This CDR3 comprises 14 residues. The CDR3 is CASSGDREFYEQYF. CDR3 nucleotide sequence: TGTGCCAGCAGTGGCGACAGGGAATTCTACGAGCAGTACTTC.

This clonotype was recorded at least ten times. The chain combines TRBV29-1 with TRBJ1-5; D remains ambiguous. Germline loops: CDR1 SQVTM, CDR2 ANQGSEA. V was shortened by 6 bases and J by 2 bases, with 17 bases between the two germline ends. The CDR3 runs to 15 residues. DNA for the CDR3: TGCAGCGTCATTATCGCGGGAAATGGCAATCAGCCCCAGCATTTT. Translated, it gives CSVIIAGNGNQPQHF.

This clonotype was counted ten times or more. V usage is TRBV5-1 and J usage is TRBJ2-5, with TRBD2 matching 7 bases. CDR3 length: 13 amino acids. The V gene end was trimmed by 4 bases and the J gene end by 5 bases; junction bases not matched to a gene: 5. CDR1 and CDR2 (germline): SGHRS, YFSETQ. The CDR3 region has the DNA TGCGCCAGCAGCCCGAGCGGGACTGAGACCCAGTACTTC. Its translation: CASSPSGTETQYF.

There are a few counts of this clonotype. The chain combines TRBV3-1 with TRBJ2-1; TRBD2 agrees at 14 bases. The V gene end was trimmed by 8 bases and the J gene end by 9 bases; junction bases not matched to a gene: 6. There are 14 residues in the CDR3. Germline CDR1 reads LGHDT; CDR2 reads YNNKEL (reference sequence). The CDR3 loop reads CASGLAGGRGEQFF. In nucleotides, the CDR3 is TGTGCCAGCGGACTAGCGGGGGGTCGTGGTGAGCAGTTCTTC.